These 26 T cell receptor beta chains were sequenced from one sample in a study of blood T cell repertoires in COVID-19. The method was immunoSEQ multiplex PCR; TCRdb's version includes in-frame clones alone and lacks a portion of them. The sample lists 250,000 or so clones, around 84% occurring once. Sequenced material: peripheral blood. The receptors stem from a man aged 55 to 69 with acute or convalescent COVID-19.

The genes are TRBV27 and TRBJ1-4; 9 bases are a match to TRBD1. The J segment lost 4 bases and the V segment lost 3 bases, leaving 12 bases of the junction unmatched. The CDR3 length is 18 residues. CDR1 is MNHEY, CDR2 SMNVEV, per germline (reference sequence). This chain's CDR3 is CASSFVKWTGESNEKLFF. In DNA form, the CDR3 reads TGTGCCAGCAGTTTTGTCAAATGGACAGGGGAGAGTAATGAAAAACTGTTTTTT. The variable domain in full, with the rest retrieved from reference TRBV27 and TRBJ1-4, is EAQVTQNPRYLITVTGKKLTVTCSQNMNHEYMSWYRQDPGLGLRQIYYSMNVEVTDKGDVPEGYKVSRKEKRNFPLILESPSPNQTSLYFCASSFVKWTGESNEKLFFGSGTQLSVL.

V usage is TRBV6-5 and J usage is TRBJ2-5; no reliable D call. The V end lost 0 bases, the J end lost 5 bases, and 10 bases lay between the germline ends. Germline V gene lookup returns CDR1 MNHEY and CDR2 SVGAGI. The CDR3 sequence is 14 residues long. The chain's CDR3 is CASSYSTGRETQYF. CDR3 in DNA: TGTGCCAGCAGTTACTCGACGGGTAGGGAGACCCAGTACTTC.

V and J are TRBV10-3 and TRBJ2-3, with 9 bases fitting TRBD1. Germline assignment: CDR1 ENHRY and CDR2 SYGVKD. CDR3 length equals 14 residues. The V gene end was trimmed by 7 bases and the J gene end by 0 bases; junction bases not matched to a gene: 2. The CDR3 loop is CAITGTGSTDTQYF. In DNA, the CDR3 is TGTGCCATCACCGGGACAGGGAGCACAGATACGCAGTATTTT.

The rearrangement joins TRBV7-9 to TRBJ1-2, with D uncertain. CDR3 length equals 15 residues. Germline CDR1 and CDR2: SEHNR and FQNEAQ (reference sequence). Trimming shortened V by 5 bases and J by 4 bases, and 17 bases separated the two germline ends. The CDR3: CASSLMPFYVYGYTF. In DNA form, the CDR3 reads TGTGCCAGCAGCCTAATGCCGTTTTACGTCTATGGCTACACCTTC. The full variable domain, completed using reference TRBV7-9 and TRBJ1-2, is DTGVSQNPRHKITKRGQNVTFRCDPISEHNRLYWYRQTLGQGPEFLTYFQNEAQLEKSRLLSDRFSAERPKGSFSTLEIQRTEQGDSAMYLCASSLMPFYVYGYTFGSGTRLTVV.

The chain uses TRBV11-2 and TRBJ2-4; D not certain. Germline V gene lookup returns CDR1 SGHAT and CDR2 FQNNGV. Between the trimmed V and J ends, which lost 5 bases and 7 bases, there was a span of 12 bases. This CDR3 has 13 amino acids. This CDR3 reads CASSQALRNIQYF. CDR3 sequence (DNA): TGTGCCAGCAGCCAGGCCCTTCGGAACATTCAGTACTTC.

This chain connects TRBV10-3 to TRBJ2-7; 9 bases map to TRBD1. With V trimmed by 4 bases and J by 0 bases, 7 bases remained unmatched. This CDR3 contains 16 residues. Germline CDR1 and CDR2: ENHRY and SYGVKD. CDR3 sequence: CAISGSGTGTSYEQYF. Here the CDR3 DNA reads TGTGCCATCAGTGGCTCCGGGACAGGGACCTCCTACGAGCAGTACTTC.

The chain carries TRBV6-5 and TRBJ2-5; the match to TRBD2 covers 7 bases. Germline V CDR1 and CDR2: MNHEY, SVGAGI. There are 13 residues in the CDR3. Trimming at V came to 10 bases and at J to 1 base, leaving 6 bases not matched to a gene. Here the CDR3 reads CATKRGLQETQYF. CDR3 nucleotide sequence: TGTGCCACCAAGCGGGGCCTCCAAGAGACCCAGTACTTC.

The chain couples TRBV7-3 to TRBJ2-1; 11 bases are shared with TRBD1. Germline loops: CDR1 SGHTA, CDR2 FQGTGA. The CDR3 totals 16 residues. V lost 5 bases and J lost 7; bases outside the gene matches: 10. The CDR3: CASSPDGQGARNEQFF. DNA for the CDR3: TGTGCCAGCAGCCCCGACGGACAGGGGGCCAGGAATGAGCAGTTCTTC.

The rearrangement links TRBV2 to TRBJ1-5, with D possibly TRBD1 on 6 matching bases. CDR1 is SNHLY, CDR2 FYNNEI, per germline. V dropped 8 bases and J dropped 1 base, with 21 bases sitting between them. The CDR3 loop spans 17 amino acids. CDR3 DNA sequence: TGTGCCAGCGGCCCCTTTTCGGGGGGGCGAAGCAATCAGCCCCAGCATTTT. Its protein product is CASGPFSGGRSNQPQHF.

J is TRBJ2-5 and V is TRBV6-5, with TRBD1 matching over 7 bases. This CDR3 has 16 residues. V dropped 0 bases and J dropped 2; count of bases not matched to a gene: 6. The germline gives CDR1 MNHEY, CDR2 SVGAGI. CDR3 nucleotide sequence: TGTGCCAGCAGTTACTCGAGTACGGACAGGCAAGAGACCCAGTACTTC. This sequence encodes CASSYSSTDRQETQYF.

The chain is built from TRBV5-8 and TRBJ2-3; the D gene is possibly TRBD2 (5 bases). CDR1 and CDR2 from the germline V gene are SGHTS and YDEGEE. The CDR3 spans 16 residues. The V end lost 1 base, the J end lost 3 bases, and 15 bases lay between the germline ends. CDR3 sequence: CASSLQRSLRTDTQYF. DNA of the CDR3: TGTGCCAGCAGCTTGCAGCGGTCCCTACGAACAGATACGCAGTATTTT. The variable domain in full, with the rest retrieved from reference TRBV5-8 and TRBJ2-3, is EAGVTQSPTHLIKTRGQQATLRCSPISGHTSVYWYQQALGLGLQFLLWYDEGEERNRGNFPPRFSGRQFPNYSSELNVNALELEDSALYLCASSLQRSLRTDTQYFGPGTRLTVL.

The gene calls are TRBV11-1 and TRBJ2-1; D is unclear. The CDR3 length is 15 residues. The germline gives CDR1 SGHAT, CDR2 FQDESV (reference sequence). V was pared by 5 bases and J by 0 bases, with 11 bases between. The CDR3 DNA reads TGTGCCAGCAGCCCCAGGTCCAGCTCCTACAATGAGCAGTTCTTC. Its protein product is CASSPRSSSYNEQFF.

This rearrangement joins TRBV5-1 to TRBJ1-4; 9 nucleotides match TRBD1. The V gene end was trimmed by 0 bases and the J gene end by 8 bases; junction bases not matched to a gene: 5. The germline gives CDR1 SGHRS, CDR2 YFSETQ. The CDR3 runs 15 residues. CDR3 protein: CASSLAGTGGEKLFF. The CDR3 nucleotides read TGCGCCAGCAGCTTGGCGGGCACAGGGGGCGAAAAACTGTTTTTT. Based on the CDR3 plus reference TRBV5-1 and TRBJ1-4, the full variable domain is KAGVTQTPRYLIKTRGQQVTLSCSPISGHRSVSWYQQTPGQGLQFLFEYFSETQRNKGNFPGRFSGRQFSNSRSEMNVSTLELGDSALYLCASSLAGTGGEKLFFGSGTQLSVL.

This chain links TRBV19 with TRBJ2-7; 12 bases map to TRBD2. Germline V gene lookup returns CDR1 LNHDA and CDR2 SQIVND (reference sequence). The CDR3 runs to 15 residues. J lost 4 bases, V lost 5 bases, and 6 bases had no gene match. CDR3: CASSLTSGRQYEQYF. The CDR3 nucleotides are TGTGCCAGTAGTCTTACTAGCGGGAGGCAGTACGAGCAGTACTTC.

V is TRBV6-1 and J is TRBJ1-3; possibly TRBD1 for D (5 bases). Trimming shortened V by 3 bases and J by 5 bases, and 11 bases separated the two germline ends. This CDR3 region has 14 residues. CDR1 is MNHNS, CDR2 SASEGT, per germline. DNA for the CDR3: TGTGCCAGCAGTGACAGGGATAGAAGAAACACCATATATTTT. Encoded protein: CASSDRDRRNTIYF.

This clone was detected only a few times. The chain uses TRBV6-2 or TRBV6-3 and TRBJ1-2, with D perhaps TRBD1 (5 bases). The CDR3 has 17 amino acids. Germline V CDR1 and CDR2: MNHEY, SVGEGT. The ends were cut back, 1 base at V and 0 bases at J, with 15 bases in the middle. The CDR3 bases are TGTGCCAGCAGTTACTTGTTCGGGACTGCAGCTAACTATGGCTACACCTTC. The encoded protein is CASSYLFGTAANYGYTF.

This clone was seen once. V is TRBV7-3 and J is TRBJ1-2; TRBD1 matches 9 bases. Germline V gene data show CDR1 as SGHTA and CDR2 as FQGTGA. V lost 2 bases and J lost 7; bases outside the gene matches: 5. This CDR3 contains 14 residues. CDR3 coding DNA: TGTGCCAGCAGCTTAGGGGACAGGGTTGGTGGCTACACCTTC. This sequence encodes CASSLGDRVGGYTF.

This clone appeared a few times. The chain recombines TRBV7-8 with TRBJ2-7; 12 bases are shared with TRBD2. CDR1 and CDR2 from the germline V gene are SGHVS and FQNEAQ. CDR3 length: 15 residues. V trimming: 4 bases; J trimming: 6 bases; junction bases outside the gene matches: 7. This CDR3 is CASSSRLAGAAEQYF. CDR3 nucleotides: TGTGCCAGCAGCTCGAGACTAGCGGGAGCTGCCGAGCAGTACTTC.

The J gene is TRBJ1-2, the V gene TRBV19; D perhaps matches TRBD1 (5 bases). The germline V gene has CDR1 LNHDA and CDR2 SQIVND (reference sequence). The CDR3 is 13 residues long. V dropped 6 bases and J dropped 4 bases, with 12 bases sitting between them. In nucleotides, the CDR3 is TGTGCCAGTAGAACCGGGACTCCCTATGGCTACACCTTC. Translation gives CASRTGTPYGYTF.

J is TRBJ1-1 and V is TRBV15, with D tentatively TRBD1 (5 bases). In germline, CDR1 is LNHNV, CDR2 YYDKDF (reference sequence). V was trimmed by 0 bases and J by 1 base, leaving 12 bases between them. The CDR3 spans 16 residues. This chain's CDR3 is CATSRDLRVGNTEAFF. CDR3 bases: TGTGCCACCAGCAGAGATCTCAGGGTGGGGAACACTGAAGCTTTCTTT.

The gene calls are TRBV10-2 and TRBJ2-1, with D possibly TRBD2 on 5 matching bases. CDR3 length equals 14 residues. Looked up from germline, CDR1 is WSHSY and CDR2 is SAAADI. V lost 2 bases and J 2 bases, leaving 7 bases between the germline ends. Here the CDR3 DNA reads TGCGCCAGCAGTGAGGGACTTACCTACAATGAGCAGTTCTTC. Its translation is CASSEGLTYNEQFF.

The chain uses TRBV6-5 and TRBJ1-1; D is unresolved. Germline loops: CDR1 MNHEY, CDR2 SVGAGI. V dropped 6 bases and J dropped 1 base, with 12 bases sitting between them. The CDR3 sequence is 14 residues long. The CDR3: CASRPGGPNTEAFF. The CDR3 DNA sequence: TGTGCCAGCAGGCCCGGAGGCCCGAACACTGAAGCTTTCTTT.

The chain uses TRBV5-1 and TRBJ2-6, with 8 bases fitting TRBD1. V was clipped by 4 bases and J by 2 bases; unmatched bases: 2. CDR1 SGHRS and CDR2 YFSETQ come from the germline V gene. The length of the CDR3 is 15 residues. CDR3 coding DNA: TGCGCCAGCAGCCTGGACAGGGCTGGGGCCAACGTCCTGACTTTC. This gives the protein CASSLDRAGANVLTF.

The chain employs TRBV9 and TRBJ2-1; TRBD2 agrees at 10 bases. Trimming took 0 bases from V and 10 from J; bases not matched to a gene: 4. There are 14 residues in the CDR3. The germline V gene encodes CDR1 SGDLS and CDR2 YYNGEE. The CDR3 loop reads CASSVEVAGGEQFF. CDR3 nucleotides: TGTGCCAGCAGCGTAGAGGTAGCGGGAGGCGAGCAGTTCTTC.

The rearrangement uses TRBV27 and TRBJ2-4; the match to TRBD2 covers 9 bases. This CDR3 spans 22 amino acids. Per germline, CDR1 MNHEY and CDR2 SMNVEV (reference sequence). Trimming cost V 6 bases and J 3 bases; bases outside gene matches: 27. CDR3 residues: CASRRGGVTREGLTPLKNIQYF. The CDR3 nucleotides read TGTGCCAGCAGACGCGGGGGGGTCACGCGGGAGGGCCTTACACCTCTCAAAAACATTCAGTACTTC.

Notes on this clone: This CDR3 is also generated by other DNA sequences in the sample. The chain combines TRBV19 with TRBJ1-5; 11 bases line up with TRBD1. The CDR3 extends over 14 amino acids. The J segment lost 4 bases and the V segment lost 6 bases, leaving 2 bases of the junction unmatched. The germline V gene encodes CDR1 LNHDA and CDR2 SQIVND (reference sequence). The CDR3 coding sequence is TGTGCCAGTAGCGGGACAGGGGGTAATCAGCCCCAGCATTTT. Translating it yields CASSGTGGNQPQHF.